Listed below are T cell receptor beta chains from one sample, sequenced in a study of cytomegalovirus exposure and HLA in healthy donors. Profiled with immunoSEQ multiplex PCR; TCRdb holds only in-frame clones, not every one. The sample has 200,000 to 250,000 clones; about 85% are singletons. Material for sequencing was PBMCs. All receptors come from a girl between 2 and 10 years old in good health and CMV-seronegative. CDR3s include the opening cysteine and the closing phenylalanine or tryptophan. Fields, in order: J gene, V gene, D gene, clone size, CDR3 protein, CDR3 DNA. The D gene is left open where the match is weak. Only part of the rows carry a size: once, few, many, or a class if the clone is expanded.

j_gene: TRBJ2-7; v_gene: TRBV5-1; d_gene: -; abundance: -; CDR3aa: CASSLAYSYEQYF; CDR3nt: TGCGCCAGCAGCTTGGCGTACTCCTACGAGCAGTACTTC
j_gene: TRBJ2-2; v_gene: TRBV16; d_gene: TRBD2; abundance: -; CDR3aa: CASSRIAGVSAGELFF; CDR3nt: TGTGCCAGCAGCCGCATAGCGGGAGTAAGCGCCGGGGAGCTGTTTTTT
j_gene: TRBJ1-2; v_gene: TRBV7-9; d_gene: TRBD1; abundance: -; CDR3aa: CASSPLGQGNYGYTF; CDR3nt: TGTGCCAGCAGCCCCTTAGGACAGGGAAACTATGGCTACACCTTC
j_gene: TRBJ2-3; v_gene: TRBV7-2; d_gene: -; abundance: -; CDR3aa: CASSRGLRTDTQYF; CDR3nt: TGTGCCAGCAGCAGAGGACTGCGCACAGATACGCAGTATTTT
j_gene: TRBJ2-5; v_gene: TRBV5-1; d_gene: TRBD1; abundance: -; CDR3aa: CASSFGRGRETQYF; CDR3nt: TGCGCCAGCAGCTTCGGCAGGGGGCGAGAGACCCAGTACTTC
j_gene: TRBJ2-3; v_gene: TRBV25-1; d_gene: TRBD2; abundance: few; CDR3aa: CASSEFKGGGGGIDTQYF; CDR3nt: TGTGCCAGCAGTGAATTTAAAGGCGGCGGGGGGGGCATAGATACGCAGTATTTT
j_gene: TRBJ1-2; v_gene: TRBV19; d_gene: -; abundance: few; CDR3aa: CASSIGRFYGYTF; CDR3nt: TGTGCCAGTAGTATTGGCAGATTCTATGGCTACACCTTC
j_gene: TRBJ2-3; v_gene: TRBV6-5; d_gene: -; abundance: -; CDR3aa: CASSHTDTQYF; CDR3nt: TGTGCCAGCAGCCACACAGATACGCAGTATTTT
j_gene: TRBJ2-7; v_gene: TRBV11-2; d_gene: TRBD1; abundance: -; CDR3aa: CASSLVQGAAYEQYF; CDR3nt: TGTGCCAGCAGCTTAGTTCAGGGGGCTGCCTACGAGCAGTACTTC
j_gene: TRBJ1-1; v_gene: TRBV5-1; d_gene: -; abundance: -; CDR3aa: CASSLSGGHTEAFF; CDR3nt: TGCGCCAGCAGCTTAAGCGGCGGTCACACTGAAGCTTTCTTT
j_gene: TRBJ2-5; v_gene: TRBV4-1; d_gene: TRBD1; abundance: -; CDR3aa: CASSLINRGETQYF; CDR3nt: TGCGCCAGCAGCCTAATTAACAGGGGGGAGACCCAGTACTTC
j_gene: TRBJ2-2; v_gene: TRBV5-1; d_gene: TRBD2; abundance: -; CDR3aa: CASSLEARELPGELFF; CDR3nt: TGCGCCAGCAGCTTGGAAGCGCGGGAGCTCCCCGGGGAGCTGTTTTTT
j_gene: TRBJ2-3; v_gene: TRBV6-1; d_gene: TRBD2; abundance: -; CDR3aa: CASSETVGGRAGQYF; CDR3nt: TGTGCCAGCAGTGAAACGGTCGGCGGGAGGGCCGGGCAGTATTTT
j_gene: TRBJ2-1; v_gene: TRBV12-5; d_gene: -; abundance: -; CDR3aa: CASGSPGGDEQFF; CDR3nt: TGTGCTAGTGGTTCCCCGGGGGGCGATGAGCAGTTCTTC
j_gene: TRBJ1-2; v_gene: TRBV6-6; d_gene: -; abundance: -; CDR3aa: CASSYSQAEGYTF; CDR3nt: TGTGCCAGCAGTTACTCGCAGGCAGAGGGCTACACCTTC
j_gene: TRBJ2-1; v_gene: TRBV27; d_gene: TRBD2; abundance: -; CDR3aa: CASSYAAGVYEQFF; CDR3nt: TGTGCCAGCAGTTACGCAGCGGGAGTATATGAGCAGTTCTTC
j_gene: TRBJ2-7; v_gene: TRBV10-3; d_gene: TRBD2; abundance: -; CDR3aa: CAISGGSGRSEQYF; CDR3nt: TGTGCCATCAGTGGGGGTAGCGGGAGGAGCGAGCAGTACTTC
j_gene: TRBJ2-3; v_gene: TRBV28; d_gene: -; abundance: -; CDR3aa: CASSFIDYSTDTQYF; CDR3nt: TGTGCCAGCAGTTTCATTGACTATAGCACAGATACGCAGTATTTT
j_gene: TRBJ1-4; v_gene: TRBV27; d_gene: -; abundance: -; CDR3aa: CASSLWTDEKLFF; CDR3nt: TGTGCCAGCAGTCTCTGGACAGATGAAAAACTGTTTTTT
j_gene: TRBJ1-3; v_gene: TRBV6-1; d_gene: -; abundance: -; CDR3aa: CAIARGSGNTIYF; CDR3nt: TGTGCCATAGCCCGGGGAAGTGGAAACACCATATATTTT